The entry below gives a single T cell receptor (beta chain) sequence along with its context. Individuals having autoimmune disease history or systemic immunosuppression were not enrolled. These data come from a study of OX40 agonist ivuxolimab in advanced cancers. Overall study context: Prior checkpoint blockade (anti-PD-1, anti-PD-L1 or anti-CTLA-4) was permitted; around 37% had it.

The CDR3 extends over 16 amino acids. The ends lost 6 bases at V and 3 bases at J; junction bases unmatched: 4. Germline V gives CDR1 MNHEY, CDR2 SMNVEV (reference sequence). Some clones are missing from TCRdb's copy, which holds only in-frame ones; the method was immunoSEQ multiplex PCR. The sample records about 79,000 clones, 81% being singletons. Material: CD4+ or CD8+ T cells sorted from blood, obtained in a trial of the OX40 agonist ivuxolimab. The sequence derives from an adult with an advanced solid tumor such as melanoma, head and neck, liver or kidney cancer. The J gene is TRBJ2-2, the V gene TRBV27; 13 nucleotides align to TRBD2. CDR3 region: CASRLAGGPYTGELFF. CDR3 sequence (DNA): TGTGCCAGCAGACTAGCGGGAGGGCCTTACACCGGGGAGCTGTTTTTT.